These T cell receptor beta chains were read from a single sample in a study of blood T cell repertoires in COVID-19. The data were produced by immunoSEQ multiplex PCR, yet TCRdb's version contains in-frame clones alone and is incomplete. Among some 240,000 clones listed, roughly 80% were seen once. Sequencing was carried out using peripheral blood. Receptors originate from a woman in her sixties or seventies with acute or convalescent COVID-19. CDR3s include the opening cysteine and the closing phenylalanine or tryptophan. D genes are given only for firm matches.

j_gene: TRBJ1-1
v_gene: TRBV5-1
d_gene: NA
CDR3aa: CASSYGQSEAFF
CDR3nt: TGCGCCAGCAGCTACGGACAGTCCGAAGCTTTCTTT

j_gene: TRBJ2-7
v_gene: TRBV7-9
d_gene: TRBD2
CDR3aa: CASSPNIRASGGYEQYF
CDR3nt: TGTGCCAGCAGCCCCAATATTAGGGCTAGCGGGGGCTACGAGCAGTACTTC

j_gene: TRBJ1-4
v_gene: TRBV7-9
d_gene: NA
CDR3aa: CASSFQGANEKLFF
CDR3nt: TGTGCCAGCAGCTTCCAGGGCGCTAATGAAAAACTGTTTTTT

j_gene: TRBJ2-7
v_gene: TRBV3-1/TRBV3-2
d_gene: TRBD2
CDR3aa: CASSQAPSGRISYEQYF
CDR3nt: TGTGCCAGCAGCCAAGCCCCTAGCGGGCGAATTTCCTACGAGCAGTACTTC

j_gene: TRBJ2-1
v_gene: TRBV3-1/TRBV3-2
d_gene: TRBD2
CDR3aa: CASSQDQIGGTYNEQFF
CDR3nt: TGTGCCAGCAGCCAAGATCAGATCGGGGGGACCTACAATGAGCAGTTCTTC

j_gene: TRBJ2-3
v_gene: TRBV9
d_gene: TRBD2
CDR3aa: CASSVVSSGVTDTQYF
CDR3nt: TGTGCCAGCAGCGTAGTCTCTAGCGGGGTCACAGATACGCAGTATTTT

j_gene: TRBJ2-2
v_gene: TRBV28
d_gene: NA
CDR3aa: CASSPPGSTSTGELFF
CDR3nt: TGTGCCAGCAGTCCCCCAGGTTCTACGAGCACCGGGGAGCTGTTTTTT

j_gene: TRBJ1-1
v_gene: TRBV2
d_gene: NA
CDR3aa: CASIPDRGGQAFF
CDR3nt: TGTGCCAGCATCCCGGACCGGGGGGGCCAAGCTTTCTTT

j_gene: TRBJ1-5
v_gene: TRBV18
d_gene: NA
CDR3aa: CASSPGGPYSNQPQHF
CDR3nt: TGTGCCAGCTCACCCGGAGGGCCTTATAGCAATCAGCCCCAGCATTTT

j_gene: TRBJ1-1
v_gene: TRBV24-1
d_gene: TRBD1
CDR3aa: CATSDPRQGSSEAFF
CDR3nt: TGTGCCACCAGTGATCCGAGACAGGGTAGTTCTGAAGCTTTCTTT

j_gene: TRBJ2-3
v_gene: TRBV7-9
d_gene: TRBD1
CDR3aa: CASSTRTGTDTQYF
CDR3nt: TGTGCCAGCAGCACCCGGACAGGGACAGATACGCAGTATTTT